These 19 T cell receptor beta chains originate from one sample sequenced in a study of T cell responses to AZD1222 COVID-19 vaccine. Clones were read by immunoSEQ multiplex PCR, and TCRdb kept only the in-frame ones, dropping some. Of roughly 120,000 clones in the sample, 92% were seen once. Sample: peripheral blood, taken 28 days after the second AZD1222 dose. These receptors were obtained from an adult who received the AZD1222 COVID-19 vaccine.

This clone was counted once. The chain recombines TRBV5-4 with TRBJ2-1, with TRBD2 as a possible D gene (6 bases). V lost 2 bases and J lost 0, with 12 bases in between. CDR1 is SGHNT, CDR2 YYREEE, per germline (reference sequence). The length of the CDR3 is 16 residues. CDR3 sequence: CASSFQRASSYNEQFF. CDR3 DNA sequence: TGTGCCAGCAGCTTTCAGCGGGCGAGCTCCTACAATGAGCAGTTCTTC.

V gene TRBV18 combines with J gene TRBJ2-2, with a possible D match to TRBD1 (5 bases). The CDR3 is 13 amino acids. Trimming stripped 4 bases from V and 7 bases from J, with 10 bases between. CDR1 is KGHSH, CDR2 LQKENI, per germline. The DNA for the CDR3 is TGTGCCAGCTCACAGACAGTTCACGGGGAGCTGTTTTTT. Translating gives CASSQTVHGELFF.

J is TRBJ1-1 and V is TRBV21-1; TRBD1, the table's D call, lacks a check against the DNA. TRBV21-1 is noted as a pseudogene. This CDR3 is built from 15 residues. CDR3 nucleotides: TGTGCCAGCACCTCTCTTTCACAGGGCTGCACTGAAGCTTTCTTT. Protein: CASTSLSQGCTEAFF.

This clone was recorded only once. The V gene is TRBV28, the J gene TRBJ2-2, with D perhaps matching TRBD1 or TRBD2 (5 bases each). The V gene lost 8 bases and the J gene lost 3 bases, with 10 bases spanning the gap. This CDR3 region has 13 residues. Germline V lookup: CDR1 MDHEN, CDR2 SYDVKM. The CDR3 loop reads CASQRGDTGELFF. Written as DNA, the CDR3 is TGTGCCAGCCAACGAGGGGACACCGGGGAGCTGTTTTTT.

The sample holds a few counts of this clone. Here the CDR3 reads CATSPGTPYTGELFF. CDR3 DNA sequence: TGTGCCACTAGTCCCGGGACGCCTTACACCGGGGAGCTGTTTTTT. The chain couples TRBV6-4 to TRBJ2-2; D tentatively fits TRBD1 or TRBD2 (5 bases each). Germline V gene lookup returns CDR1 MRHNA and CDR2 SNTAGT. Deletions cut 10 bases from V and 3 bases from J, with 18 bases between. This CDR3 contains 15 residues.

The V call is TRBV5-5, the J call TRBJ1-5; D gene unclear. The CDR3 covers 15 residues. Trimming removed 4 bases at V and 0 bases at J, with 11 bases between. Germline V gene sequence: CDR1 SGHKS, CDR2 YYEKEE (reference sequence). CDR3 coding DNA: TGTGCCAGCAGCCTTTACACGGTTAGCAATCAGCCCCAGCATTTT. It yields the protein CASSLYTVSNQPQHF.

The count of this clone is one. Here the CDR3 reads CASSLGELASGELFF. CDR3 coding DNA: TGTGCCAGCAGCTTAGGGGAACTAGCCAGCGGGGAGCTGTTTTTT. The chain has TRBV7-9 and TRBJ2-2; tentatively, D is TRBD2 (6 bases). The CDR3 loop spans 15 amino acids. Germline CDR1 reads SEHNR; CDR2 reads FQNEAQ (reference sequence). V lost 1 base, J lost 7 bases, and 13 bases lay in between. The full variable domain, rest sourced from reference TRBV7-9 and TRBJ2-2, is DTGVSQNPRHKITKRGQNVTFRCDPISEHNRLYWYRQTLGQGPEFLTYFQNEAQLEKSRLLSDRFSAERPKGSFSTLEIQRTEQGDSAMYLCASSLGELASGELFFGEGSRLTVL.

The gene calls are TRBV14 and TRBJ2-7; no clear D gene. The CDR3 sequence is 12 residues long. CDR1 and CDR2 from the germline V gene are SGHDN and FVKESK. V lost 2 bases and J lost 3, with 5 bases in between. The CDR3 protein is CASSQHLYEQYF. The CDR3 nucleotides are TGTGCCAGCAGCCAACACCTCTACGAGCAGTACTTC.

CDR3 sequence: CASSLYLVRGQYMNTEAFF. CDR3 DNA sequence: TGTGCCAGCAGCTTATACCTCGTCCGAGGACAGTACATGAACACTGAAGCTTTCTTT. The chain carries TRBV7-9 and TRBJ1-1, with TRBD1 as a possible D gene (6 bases). The germline V gene has CDR1 SEHNR and CDR2 FQNEAQ (reference sequence). Trimming took 2 bases from V and 0 from J, leaving 22 bases between them. This CDR3 has 19 amino acids.

The V and J genes are TRBV30 and TRBJ1-1; unclear D gene. Germline values: CDR1 GTSNPN, CDR2 SVGIG (reference sequence). The ends were cut back, 3 bases at V and 8 bases at J, with 10 bases in the middle. The CDR3 loop spans 11 amino acids. This CDR3 reads CAWSFNGEAFF. The CDR3 coding sequence is TGTGCCTGGAGCTTTAATGGGGAAGCTTTCTTT.

The chain employs TRBV6-6 and TRBJ1-3, with D possibly being TRBD1 (5 bases). Trimming took 2 bases from V and 2 from J, leaving 7 bases between them. This CDR3 has 14 residues. In germline, CDR1 is MNHNY, CDR2 SVGAGI (reference sequence). CDR3 residues: CASSYGAPGNTIYF. As DNA, the CDR3 is TGTGCCAGCAGTTACGGGGCCCCTGGAAACACCATATATTTT.

This chain joins TRBV6-5 and TRBJ1-2; 10 bases map to TRBD1. V shed 0 bases, J shed 13 bases, and the junction held 2 bases outside the gene matches. CDR1 is MNHEY and CDR2 is SVGAGI in the germline V gene. The CDR3 consists of 12 residues. CDR3 DNA sequence: TGTGCCAGCAGTTACTCGGGACAGGGGTGCACCTTC. Protein: CASSYSGQGCTF.

The chain recombines TRBV27 with TRBJ2-7, with 7 bases that match TRBD1. The CDR3 covers 12 residues. The junction had 6 bases not matched to a gene; V was cut back by 6 bases and J by 7 bases. Germline assignment: CDR1 MNHEY and CDR2 SMNVEV (reference sequence). CDR3 nucleotide sequence: TGTGCCAGCAGCCATACAGGGGTTGAGCAGTACTTC. This gives the protein CASSHTGVEQYF.

J is TRBJ1-1 and V is TRBV9; a possible D gene is TRBD1 (5 bases). With 0 bases removed from V and 3 bases from J, the gap between germline ends came to 15 bases. This CDR3 comprises 16 residues. CDR1 SGDLS and CDR2 YYNGEE come from the germline V gene. The CDR3, as DNA: TGTGCCAGCAGCGTAGAAACAGGACCTAGGGACACTGAAGCTTTCTTT. This codes for CASSVETGPRDTEAFF.

The chain links TRBV3-1 (or the pseudogene TRBV3-2) to TRBJ2-5, with D possibly TRBD2 on 5 matching bases. The CDR3 is 14 residues long. Per germline, CDR1 LGHDT and CDR2 YNNKEL (reference sequence). V was clipped by 4 bases and J by 5 bases, with 14 bases between them. CDR3 residues: CASSPGGRSETQYF. The CDR3 nucleotides read TGTGCCAGCAGCCCAGGAGGCCGGAGCGAGACCCAGTACTTC.

The chain links TRBV5-6 to TRBJ2-7, with a weak D call TRBD1 (5 bases). This CDR3 comprises 14 residues. Germline-derived CDR1 and CDR2 are SGHDT and YYEEEE. Between the trimmed V and J ends, which lost 2 bases and 4 bases, there was a span of 13 bases. The CDR3 DNA reads as TGTGCCAGCAGCTTCGTTCAGGGTGGATACGAGCAGTACTTC. Translating it yields CASSFVQGGYEQYF. Filled out from reference TRBV5-6 and TRBJ2-7, the complete variable domain reads DAGVTQSPTHLIKTRGQQVTLRCSPKSGHDTVSWYQQALGQGPQFIFQYYEEEERQRGNFPDRFSGHQFPNYSSELNVNALLLGDSALYLCASSFVQGGYEQYFGPGTRLTVT.

The rearrangement links TRBV7-3 to TRBJ2-1; D possibly corresponds to TRBD1 (6 bases). Germline lookup yields CDR1 SGHTA and CDR2 FQGTGA. This CDR3 contains 15 residues. Trimming took off 5 bases at V and 3 bases at J, with 14 bases between the two ends. CDR3 sequence (DNA): TGTGCCAGCAGCCTATCGGGGACAATCTACAATGAGCAGTTCTTC. It translates to CASSLSGTIYNEQFF.

In nucleotides, the CDR3 is TGTGCCAGTAGCCCCTGGGGCAGGGGGTTAGACGAGCAGTACTTC. This sequence encodes CASSPWGRGLDEQYF. This chain connects TRBV19 to TRBJ2-7; TRBD1 matches 7 bases. The CDR3 spans 15 residues. V was pared by 6 bases and J by 5 bases, with 13 bases of the junction left unmatched. Germline V gene lookup returns CDR1 LNHDA and CDR2 SQIVND (reference sequence).

The gene calls are TRBV23-1 and TRBJ2-1; D remains ambiguous. TRBV23-1 is annotated as an ORF whose role is uncertain. Trimming removed 0 bases at V and 15 bases at J, with 15 bases between. This CDR3 spans 13 amino acids. The CDR3 here is CASSQSPPSSWFF. The CDR3 coding sequence is TGCGCCAGCAGTCAATCGCCCCCCTCCTCTTGGTTCTTC.